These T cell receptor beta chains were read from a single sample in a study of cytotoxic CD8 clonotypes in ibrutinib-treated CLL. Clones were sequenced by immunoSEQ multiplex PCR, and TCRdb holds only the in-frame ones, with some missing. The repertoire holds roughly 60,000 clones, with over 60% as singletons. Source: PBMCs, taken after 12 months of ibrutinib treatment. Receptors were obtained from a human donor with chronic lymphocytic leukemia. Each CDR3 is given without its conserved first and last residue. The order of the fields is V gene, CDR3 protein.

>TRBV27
ASREWMAGELF
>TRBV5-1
ASSSTSGFSYNEQF
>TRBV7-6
ASRSGTGSDEQF
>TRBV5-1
ASSPAEIGSFLNEQF
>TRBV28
ASSPPDGEARELF
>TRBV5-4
ASSPAGGRDTQY
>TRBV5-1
ASSGTAQKLF
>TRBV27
ASRNAGLINNEQF
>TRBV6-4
AIQRDIRASNSNQPQH
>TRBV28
ASRSAPTYEQY
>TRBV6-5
ASSKRRQGGEKLF
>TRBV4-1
ASSQVSGYIYEQF
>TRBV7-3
ASSSVATSGANVLT
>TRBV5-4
ASSRGAPGSETQY
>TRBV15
ATSRGKFSPQH
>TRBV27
ASSLIPGQGREKLF
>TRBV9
ASSRTSGRLTGELF
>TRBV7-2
ASSPSQNTGELF
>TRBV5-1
ASSLVGTGRYEQY
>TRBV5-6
ASSLVSRDAGELF
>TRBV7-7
ASSLAASREERVGGQPQH
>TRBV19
ASSLSGWGASYNEQF
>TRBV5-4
ASSLVGVRTDTQY
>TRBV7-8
ASRKRGLAVSTDTQY
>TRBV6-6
ASSSRGHTGELF
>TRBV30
AWTAWDPQLANYGYT
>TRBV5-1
ASSSGGSTGGYQETQY
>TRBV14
ASSPRDYRVVYEQY
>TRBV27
ASKPNQGETQY
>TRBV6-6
ASSWRIAGFETQY
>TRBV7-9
ATDRGTEAF
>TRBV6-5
ASSYPTGRGYT
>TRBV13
ASSSQYEQY
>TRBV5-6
ASWLAGNNEQF
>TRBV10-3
AISEGTGQETQY
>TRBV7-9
ASSPSLVSETQY
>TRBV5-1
ASSLTLGTGEQY
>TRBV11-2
ASSLGQGDEQF
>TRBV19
ASRGLAGGLAENIQY
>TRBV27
ASSPLLVGERTQY
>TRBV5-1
ASSLASGATPYEQY
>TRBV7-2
ASSFDRGGEKLF
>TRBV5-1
ASSRGQSNTEAF
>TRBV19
ASTPGTAISYEQY
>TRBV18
ASSRYTGELF
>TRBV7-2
ASSSRDSTINQPQH
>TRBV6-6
ASSYSSTTDAGYT
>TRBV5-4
ASSLPGVGATEAF
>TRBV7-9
ASSPEGQGSGIGYEQY
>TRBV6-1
ASSEFSGLAKNIQY
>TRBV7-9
ASSLARPFPRTGANVLT
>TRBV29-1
SVVGVSGRAHEQY
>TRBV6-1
ASSEPRGETQY
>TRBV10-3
AISETSGTYEQY
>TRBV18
ASSRLNGNGNTIY
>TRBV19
ASSRSPDGADTQY
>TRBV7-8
ASSLYLPLGMGNEKLF
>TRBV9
ASTPGSGRSYEQY
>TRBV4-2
ASSQELADTQY